The entry below gives a single T cell receptor (beta chain) sequence along with its context. Its antigen is as yet unknown. CFSE-labeled sorted T cells met regulatory or mature dendritic cells for 5 to 6 days. The protocol was immunoSEQ multiplex PCR, while the TCRdb copy is restricted to in-frame clones and leaves out a portion. The sample contains about 7,800 clones, about 70% of which appear only once. This entry is derived from a study of regulatory dendritic cells for organ transplantation. General study findings and limits: Naive T cells showed high diversity, memory cells less, memory CD8+ least.

The sequencing input was memory CD4+ T cells from blood cultured with dendritic cells. Documented subset: CD45RO+ memory T cells. This TCR was sampled from a human donor in good health.

The CDR3 region has the DNA TGTGCCAGCAGTCTAGACAGGGGTATCGGGGAGCTGTTTTTT. This codes for CASSLDRGIGELFF. The chain has TRBV6-5 and TRBJ2-2; 8 bases match TRBD1. From germline, CDR1 is MNHEY and CDR2 SVGAGI. J was trimmed by 7 bases and V by 5 bases; bases with no gene match: 6. The CDR3 extends over 14 amino acids.